This T cell receptor (beta chain) came from a study of blood T cell repertoires in COVID-19. About the research overall: Nucleic acid was either cDNA or gDNA, and it came from T cells, B-cell-depleted T cells, or PBMCs.

Produced via immunoSEQ multiplex PCR; TCRdb's table is partial and in-frame only. The sample has 280,000 or so clones, around 89% seen once; the top ten hold roughly 1.6%. Self-reported history from a screening survey and questionnaire set each donor's cohort. The CDR3 is 15 residues long. CDR1 and CDR2 from the germline V gene are SGHNT and YYREEE (reference sequence). Unmatched junction bases numbered 7, after V lost 2 bases and J lost 4 bases. The sample comprised PBMCs or T cells enriched from blood (not recorded which). This receptor was obtained from a woman aged 18-30 years with acute COVID-19. V is TRBV5-4 and J is TRBJ2-3, with 7 bases aligning to TRBD2. In nucleotides, the CDR3 is TGTGCCAGCAGCTTCTCCGGACTAGGCGCAGATACGCAGTATTTT. Its translation is CASSFSGLGADTQYF.